What follows are 13 T cell receptor beta chains derived from one specimen sequenced in a study of shared clonotypes between healthy human individuals. The assay was immunoSEQ multiplex PCR, and TCRdb's table has in-frame clones only and misses some. The sample yields some 2.3 million clones, about 92% seen once. Sequenced sample: naive CD4+ T cells from PBMCs. Regarding subset: CD45RA+ positively selected. The source is a man between 18 and 35 years old in good health. Some clones in this sample may be carry-over from other donors' samples.

The chain couples TRBV6-4 to TRBJ2-5; D remains ambiguous. The CDR3 runs to 16 residues. Germline V lookup: CDR1 MRHNA, CDR2 SNTAGT. V was trimmed by 7 bases and J by 2 bases, leaving 20 bases between them. CDR3 DNA: TGTGCCAGCAATACTGAGCCGAACCATCGGCAAGAGACCCAGTACTTC. Translation gives CASNTEPNHRQETQYF.

V and J are TRBV6-5 and TRBJ1-2; possible D gene TRBD1, 6 bases. The germline CDR1 and CDR2 sequences are MNHEY and SVGAGI. This CDR3 has 14 amino acids. Trimming stripped 4 bases from V and 7 bases from J, with 16 bases between. The CDR3 nucleotides read TGTGCCAGCAGTTTGGGGGCAGGGTTCTTTGGCTACACCTTC. Its translation is CASSLGAGFFGYTF.

Concerning this clone itself: The sample carries other DNA sequences with the same CDR3. This CDR3 is CASSLRTGSNQPQHF. In DNA, the CDR3 is TGTGCCAGCAGTTTACGGACAGGAAGCAATCAGCCCCAGCATTTT. This rearrangement joins TRBV28 to TRBJ1-5, with TRBD1 identical over 7 bases. This CDR3 has 15 residues. Trimming removed 2 bases from V and 1 base from J; junction bases left unmatched: 2. The germline V gene has CDR1 MDHEN and CDR2 SYDVKM.

The rearrangement uses TRBV27 and TRBJ2-7; no reliable D call. The CDR3 loop spans 13 amino acids. V was cut by 6 bases and J by 6 bases, with 15 bases left in between. Germline lookup yields CDR1 MNHEY and CDR2 SMNVEV (reference sequence). In DNA, the CDR3 is TGTGCCAGCAGGTACGACGGTCGAGGCGAGCAGTACTTC. Encoded protein: CASRYDGRGEQYF.

This clone appeared once. Other DNA sequences in the sample encode the same CDR3. CDR3 in DNA: TGTGCCAGCTCACCGACAGCCACCTACGAGCAGTACTTC. Protein sequence: CASSPTATYEQYF. The V call is TRBV18, the J call TRBJ2-7; D may be TRBD1 (5 bases). The CDR3 spans 13 residues. Germline assignment: CDR1 KGHSH and CDR2 LQKENI. Trimming took off 3 bases at V and 2 bases at J, with 8 bases between the two ends.

The chain joins TRBV6-1 to TRBJ1-2; the D is unclear. Germline CDR1 MNHNS, CDR2 SASEGT. The CDR3 spans 13 residues. Trimming took 0 bases from V and 0 from J, leaving 2 bases between them. The CDR3 loop is CASSEATNYGYTF. CDR3 nucleotide sequence: TGTGCCAGCAGTGAAGCAACTAACTATGGCTACACCTTC.

CDR3 protein: CASSTVDRGHNQPQHF. CDR3 bases: TGTGCCAGTAGTACTGTGGACAGGGGGCACAATCAGCCCCAGCATTTT. V gene TRBV19 combines with J gene TRBJ1-5; 11 bases match TRBD1. The CDR3 has 16 residues. V was pared by 4 bases and J by 3 bases, with 5 bases of the junction left unmatched. Germline CDR1 is LNHDA and CDR2 is SQIVND (reference sequence).

This clone was seen just once. The chain recombines TRBV29-1 with TRBJ2-7; 12 positions agree with TRBD1. CDR1 and CDR2 from the germline V gene are SQVTM and ANQGSEA. The J segment lost 5 bases and the V segment lost 4 bases, leaving 6 bases of the junction unmatched. The CDR3 covers 14 residues. The CDR3 region has the DNA TGCAGCGTTGCCCCGGGACAGGGGGCTAACGAGCAGTACTTC. Encoded protein: CSVAPGQGANEQYF.

The J gene is TRBJ1-4, the V gene TRBV5-5; D perhaps matches TRBD1 (5 bases). The CDR3 has 15 amino acids. The germline CDR1 and CDR2 sequences are SGHKS and YYEKEE (reference sequence). V dropped 1 base and J dropped 6 bases, with 13 bases sitting between them. In DNA, the CDR3 is TGTGCCAGCAGCTTGACGGGGCACGGGTATGAAAAACTGTTTTTT. Translation gives CASSLTGHGYEKLFF.

The chain carries TRBV28 and TRBJ2-1, with D perhaps matching TRBD1 (6 bases). Deletions cut 3 bases from V and 9 bases from J, with 12 bases between. In germline, CDR1 is MDHEN, CDR2 SYDVKM. The CDR3 length is 13 residues. CDR3 region: CASSFSGAREQFF. CDR3 nucleotides: TGTGCCAGCAGTTTCTCAGGGGCGCGTGAGCAGTTCTTC.

The V gene is TRBV6-6, the J gene TRBJ2-2; D gene uncertain. Germline CDR1 MNHNY, CDR2 SVGAGI (reference sequence). V was pared by 6 bases and J by 6 bases, with 11 bases between. The CDR3 loop spans 13 amino acids. CDR3 nucleotide sequence: TGTGCCAGCAGCCGAGACACCGCCGGGGAGCTGTTTTTT. Translated: CASSRDTAGELFF.

This clone was picked up one time. The chain recombines TRBV5-1 with TRBJ2-1; D might be TRBD2 (5 bases). Germline lookup yields CDR1 SGHRS and CDR2 YFSETQ. The CDR3 loop spans 15 amino acids. Trimming took 2 bases from V and 6 from J, leaving 15 bases between them. CDR3 nucleotide sequence: TGCGCCAGCAGCTTTGTGGGAGTAGGGAGCAATGAGCAGTTCTTC. Protein: CASSFVGVGSNEQFF.

The V call is TRBV11-2, the J call TRBJ2-7; D is undetermined. CDR1 and CDR2 (germline): SGHAT, FQNNGV. Trimming cost V 1 base and J 5 bases, with 12 bases left between them. The CDR3 is 14 amino acids. This CDR3 reads CASSLVTQAHEQYF. As DNA, the CDR3 is TGTGCCAGCAGCTTAGTGACGCAGGCCCACGAGCAGTACTTC.